A selection of T cell receptor beta chains follows, all from one sample in a study of post-analysis software for immune sequencing data. In TCRdb, the PCR reads were re-called with MiXCR into one record per CDR3 protein. The table records hundreds of thousands of distinct CDR3 sequences, 59% of them present only once. Material for sequencing was blood. These TCRs come from a girl aged 2-10 years with multiple sclerosis. Each CDR3 is given with its conserved first and last residue. D genes are given only for firm matches. The size of a clone is reported for some rows only, either as once, few or many, or as a class for expanded clones.

CDR3aa	CDR3nt	d_gene	abundance	len	j_gene	v_gene
CAISRGVNQPQHF	TGTGCCATCAGCAGGGGGGTGAATCAGCCCCAGCATTTT	TRBD1	NA	13	TRBJ1-5	TRBV6-2/TRBV6-3
CASTGGDEQYF	TGTGCCAGCACTGGAGGAGACGAGCAGTACTTC	NA	NA	11	TRBJ2-7	TRBV2
CSASPRFNEQFF	TGCAGTGCTAGCCCCCGCTTCAATGAGCAGTTCTTC	NA	NA	12	TRBJ2-1	TRBV20-1
CASSPPPGDEQFF	TGTGCCAGCAGCCCACCCCCGGGGGACGAGCAGTTCTTC	NA	few	13	TRBJ2-1	TRBV11-2
CSALRGQETQFF	TGCAGTGCATTAAGGGGCCAAGAGACCCAGTTCTTC	NA	NA	12	TRBJ2-1	TRBV20-1
CATSGPPDRGLEKLFF	TGTGCCACCAGTGGTCCTCCTGACAGGGGGCTTGAAAAACTGTTTTTT	TRBD1	NA	16	TRBJ1-4	TRBV24-1
CSVDWSRSTDAQYF	TGCAGCGTTGATTGGTCCAGAAGCACAGATGCGCAGTATTTT	NA	NA	14	TRBJ2-3	TRBV29-1
CASSSSAGELFF	TGTGCCAGCAGTTCTAGCGCCGGGGAGCTGTTTTTT	NA	NA	12	TRBJ2-2	TRBV6-2/TRBV6-3
CASSFRDNYYEQYF	TGCGCCAGCAGCTTCCGGGACAACTACTACGAGCAGTACTTC	NA	NA	14	TRBJ2-7	TRBV4-1
CSAVAGGLGETQYF	TGCAGTGCTGTTGCGGGGGGGCTAGGAGAGACCCAGTACTTC	TRBD2	few	14	TRBJ2-5	TRBV20-1
CSARKGGAAYGYTF	TGCAGTGCTCGGAAGGGGGGCGCGGCCTATGGCTACACCTTC	NA	NA	14	TRBJ1-2	TRBV20-1
CASSYRAGHNEQFF	TGTGCCAGCAGTTACCGGGCAGGACACAATGAGCAGTTCTTC	NA	NA	14	TRBJ2-1	TRBV6-5
CASSPRDEYEQYF	TGTGCCAGCTCACCACGGGACGAATACGAGCAGTACTTC	NA	NA	13	TRBJ2-7	TRBV18
CASSLTSGRAHEQFF	TGTGCCAGCAGCTTGACTAGCGGGAGGGCCCATGAGCAGTTCTTC	TRBD2	NA	15	TRBJ2-1	TRBV7-8
CSARGIGTGNQPQHF	TGCAGTGCTAGAGGAATAGGGACAGGCAATCAGCCCCAGCATTTT	TRBD1	NA	15	TRBJ1-5	TRBV20-1
CASRKQGDTEAFF	TGTGCCAGCAGGAAACAGGGAGACACTGAAGCTTTCTTT	NA	NA	13	TRBJ1-1	TRBV5-4
CATVTGSVPTNEKLFF	TGTGCCACCGTAACAGGGTCAGTTCCAACTAATGAAAAACTGTTTTTT	NA	NA	16	TRBJ1-4	TRBV24-1
CASAWDRVHDEQFF	TGTGCCAGCGCCTGGGACAGGGTTCACGATGAGCAGTTCTTC	TRBD1	NA	14	TRBJ2-1	TRBV7-9
CSVVPGDSPYEQYF	TGCAGCGTTGTGCCCGGGGACAGTCCCTACGAGCAGTACTTC	TRBD1	few	14	TRBJ2-7	TRBV29-1
CASSLYRLLAKNIQYF	TGTGCCAGCAGTTTATATCGGTTACTAGCCAAAAACATTCAGTACTTC	NA	few	16	TRBJ2-4	TRBV27
CASSLRGALGTDTQYF	TGCGCCAGCAGCTTGAGGGGTGCGCTAGGAACAGATACGCAGTATTTT	NA	NA	16	TRBJ2-3	TRBV5-1
CASGAGTAYEQYF	TGTGCTAGTGGTGCCGGAACAGCCTACGAGCAGTACTTC	NA	few	13	TRBJ2-7	TRBV12-5
CASSQEGGGHYGYTF	TGTGCCAGCAGCCAAGAAGGGGGGGGGCACTATGGCTACACCTTC	NA	NA	15	TRBJ1-2	TRBV4-2
CASSGQSYGYTF	TGTGCCAGCAGCGGACAGTCCTATGGCTACACCTTC	NA	NA	12	TRBJ1-2	TRBV13
CSVALRLAGGNEQYF	TGCAGCGTTGCACTTCGACTAGCGGGGGGCAACGAGCAGTACTTC	TRBD2	few	15	TRBJ2-7	TRBV29-1
CSVGQGRTEAFF	TGCAGCGTGGGACAGGGGCGCACTGAAGCTTTCTTT	TRBD1	NA	12	TRBJ1-1	TRBV29-1
CASSMNQGTGYTF	TGTGCCAGCAGTATGAATCAGGGTACTGGCTACACCTTC	NA	NA	13	TRBJ1-2	TRBV7-2
CASSQPRGTGGAETQYF	TGTGCCAGCAGCCAACCTAGGGGGACAGGGGGCGCGGAGACCCAGTACTTC	TRBD1	NA	17	TRBJ2-5	TRBV4-2
CAISESSRGLAQYF	TGTGCCATCAGTGAGTCTTCCAGGGGGCTAGCCCAGTACTTC	TRBD1	NA	14	TRBJ2-5	TRBV10-3
CASSLRQGTYYEQYF	TGTGCCAGCAGCTTGCGACAGGGGACATACTACGAGCAGTACTTC	TRBD1	NA	15	TRBJ2-7	TRBV7-9
CSARPRTSGSTDTQYF	TGCAGTGCTAGACCCAGGACTAGCGGGAGCACAGATACGCAGTATTTT	TRBD2	few	16	TRBJ2-3	TRBV20-1
CSVQDGPQPQHF	TGCAGCGTTCAGGACGGGCCTCAGCCCCAGCATTTT	NA	NA	12	TRBJ1-5	TRBV29-1
CASSPSGSSYEQYF	TGTGCCAGCAGCCCAAGCGGGAGCTCCTACGAGCAGTACTTC	TRBD2	many	14	TRBJ2-7	TRBV5-1
CASSPSPGTSGYNEQFF	TGTGCCAGCAGCCCTTCCCCCGGGACTAGCGGGTACAATGAGCAGTTCTTC	TRBD2	NA	17	TRBJ2-1	TRBV9
CASSLTGSGTETQYF	TGTGCCAGCAGCTTAACCGGATCAGGCACGGAGACCCAGTACTTC	NA	few	15	TRBJ2-5	TRBV7-2
CASSFSGQFNQPQHF	TGTGCCAGCAGCTTTTCGGGACAGTTTAATCAGCCCCAGCATTTT	TRBD1	NA	15	TRBJ1-5	TRBV7-2
CASSSGILAGGTDTQYF	TGCGCCAGCAGCTCAGGGATCCTAGCGGGAGGCACAGATACGCAGTATTTT	TRBD2	NA	17	TRBJ2-3	TRBV5-1
CASSRSGGITDTQYF	TGTGCCAGCAGCCGTAGCGGGGGGATCACAGATACGCAGTATTTT	TRBD2	NA	15	TRBJ2-3	TRBV12-3/TRBV12-4
CASSEAGGPFKAFF	TGCGCCAGCAGCGAGGCGGGGGGACCGTTTAAAGCTTTCTTT	NA	NA	14	TRBJ1-1	TRBV5-1
CASSLASGPSALSQFF	TGTGCCAGCAGCTTAGCGTCGGGGCCCAGTGCTCTTTCGCAGTTCTTC	NA	NA	16	TRBJ2-1	TRBV7-8
CSTTVYEQYF	TGCAGTACGACAGTTTACGAACAGTACTTC	NA	NA	10	TRBJ2-7	TRBV20-1
CASSEGQGRTEAFF	TGTGCCAGCAGTGAAGGCCAGGGTCGCACTGAAGCTTTCTTT	NA	NA	14	TRBJ1-1	TRBV2
CASSYRGGGYTF	TGTGCCAGCAGCTACCGGGGGGGTGGCTACACCTTC	NA	NA	12	TRBJ1-2	TRBV7-2
CASSTQGTGGQPQHF	TGTGCCAGCAGCACCCAGGGGACCGGGGGCCAGCCCCAGCATTTT	NA	NA	15	TRBJ1-5	TRBV7-2
CASTHSQGPDTQYF	TGTGCCAGCACACATTCACAGGGGCCAGATACGCAGTATTTT	TRBD1	few	14	TRBJ2-3	TRBV12-3/TRBV12-4
CASSLDGGFEETQYF	TGCGCCAGCAGCTTGGATGGTGGCTTCGAAGAGACCCAGTACTTC	NA	NA	15	TRBJ2-5	TRBV5-1
CASSTGTVLITQFF	TGTGCCAGCTCGACCGGGACAGTTCTTATTACGCAGTTCTTC	TRBD1	NA	14	TRBJ2-1	TRBV6-1
CASSSTNSGGAENIQYF	TGTGCCAGCAGCTCGACTAACTCAGGGGGCGCGGAAAACATTCAGTACTTC	TRBD1	NA	17	TRBJ2-4	TRBV7-2